This entry lists 17 T cell receptor beta chains sequenced from one sample in a study of identical twins. MiXCR was run by TCRdb on the 5' RACE reads, yielding one entry per CDR3 protein. This sample has just under 650,000 distinct CDR3 sequences, with 7.1% found just once. These same records also appear under a second study, on yellow fever vaccine responses in identical twins.

The sample was PBMCs. The receptors originated from a young woman in good health.

This clonotype came up many times. This sequence joins TRBV10-3 and TRBJ2-1; tentatively, D is TRBD1 (7 bases). Germline loops: CDR1 ENHRY, CDR2 SYGVKD. V was shortened by 6 bases and J by 4 bases, with 19 bases between the two germline ends. This CDR3 has 16 residues. The CDR3 DNA sequence: TGTGCCATCAGAAGGGACAGAGGGGGGTCTTACAATGAGCAGTTCTTC. Translation: CAIRRDRGGSYNEQFF.

This clonotype was observed many times. The rearrangement uses TRBV5-1 and TRBJ1-1; tentatively, D is TRBD1 (6 bases). The germline V gene encodes CDR1 SGHRS and CDR2 YFSETQ. This CDR3 region has 15 residues. Trimming pared 0 bases from V and 10 bases from J, leaving 19 bases between. CDR3 sequence: CASSLDRVTDFSAFF. DNA for the CDR3: TGCGCCAGCAGCTTGGACAGGGTGACGGACTTTTCAGCTTTCTTT.

This clonotype was detected ten times or more. This chain connects TRBV5-1 to TRBJ2-3, with D tentatively TRBD1 or TRBD2 (5 bases each). The V end lost 0 bases, the J end lost 4 bases, and 12 bases lay between the germline ends. The CDR3 is 15 amino acids. The germline V gene has CDR1 SGHRS and CDR2 YFSETQ. The CDR3 protein is CASSLVGTGPDTQYF. The CDR3 coding sequence is TGCGCCAGCAGCTTGGTAGGGACCGGGCCAGATACGCAGTATTTT.

This clonotype occurred many times. J is TRBJ1-1 and V is TRBV12-3 or TRBV12-4; D not certain. The CDR3 length is 11 residues. V lost 6 bases and J lost 9, with 11 bases in between. The CDR3 here is CASSPGDKAFF. The CDR3 DNA follows: TGTGCCAGCAGCCCCGGGGATAAAGCTTTCTTT.

Many counts were recorded for this clonotype. The chain links TRBV29-1 to TRBJ2-1; 9 positions match TRBD1. Germline V lookup: CDR1 SQVTM, CDR2 ANQGSEA. The CDR3 sequence is 11 residues long. Losses at the gene ends were 7 bases for V and 12 bases for J; bases not matched to a gene: 7. The CDR3 coding sequence is TGCAGCGCCTACAGGGGGCGCGGGCAGTTCTTC. Translation gives CSAYRGRGQFF.

This chain links TRBV7-9 with TRBJ2-3, with TRBD2 as a possible D gene (6 bases). In germline, CDR1 is SEHNR, CDR2 FQNEAQ (reference sequence). The CDR3 has 16 amino acids. V lost 5 bases and J 2 bases, leaving 17 bases between the germline ends. The CDR3 protein is CASSPTLRGNTDTQYF. DNA of the CDR3: TGTGCCAGCAGCCCCACTTTGCGGGGCAACACAGATACGCAGTATTTT.

The genes are TRBV12-3 or TRBV12-4 and TRBJ2-3; 12 bases fit TRBD2. After removal of 5 bases from V and 5 bases from J, the junction contained 14 bases not matched to a gene. The CDR3 length is 18 residues. The CDR3 region is CASSARLAGESRGDTQYF. CDR3 DNA sequence: TGTGCCAGCAGTGCTCGACTAGCGGGGGAGTCCAGGGGAGATACGCAGTATTTT.

Only a few counts were recorded for this clonotype. The CDR3 DNA sequence: TGTGCCATCAGAACTTACCCGGGGGCCAGCACAGATACGCAGTATTTT. It codes for CAIRTYPGASTDTQYF. The chain links TRBV10-3 to TRBJ2-3; D may correspond to TRBD1 or TRBD2 (6 bases each). The CDR3 loop spans 16 amino acids. Trimming took 6 bases from V and 0 from J, leaving 16 bases between them. CDR1 and CDR2 (germline): ENHRY, SYGVKD.

The chain combines TRBV20-1 with TRBJ2-1, with D unresolved. The CDR3 runs 12 residues. Germline V gene lookup returns CDR1 DFQATT and CDR2 SNEGSKA (reference sequence). Trimming shortened V by 6 bases and J by 7 bases, and 13 bases separated the two germline ends. CDR3 region: CSAPPGPNEQFF. CDR3 bases: TGCAGTGCCCCCCCCGGCCCAAATGAGCAGTTCTTC.

The chain joins TRBV27 to TRBJ2-1, with D unresolved. CDR3 size: 13 residues. Trimming took off 2 bases at V and 5 bases at J, with 7 bases between the two ends. Germline CDR1 MNHEY, CDR2 SMNVEV (reference sequence). In DNA, the CDR3 is TGTGCCAGCAGTTTAGCCGAGGACAATGAGCAGTTCTTC. As protein: CASSLAEDNEQFF.

The genes are TRBV14 and TRBJ1-2, with 8 bases lining up with TRBD1. The CDR3 is 16 residues long. Germline CDR1 SGHDN, CDR2 FVKESK. V trimming: 1 base; J trimming: 0 bases; junction bases outside the gene matches: 4. CDR3 residues: CASSQARDRTNYGYTF. The CDR3 DNA sequence: TGTGCCAGCAGCCAAGCCCGGGACAGGACTAACTATGGCTACACCTTC. The full variable domain, in which reference TRBV14 and TRBJ1-2 provide the parts outside the CDR3, is EAGVTQFPSHSVIEKGQTVTLRCDPISGHDNLYWYRRVMGKEIKFLLHFVKESKQDESGMPNNRFLAERTGGTYSTLKVQPAELEDSGVYFCASSQARDRTNYGYTFGSGTRLTVV.

V gene TRBV11-2 combines with J gene TRBJ2-1; D might be TRBD2 (5 bases). V was clipped by 4 bases and J by 0 bases, with 10 bases between them. Per the germline V gene, CDR1 is SGHAT and CDR2 is FQNNGV. CDR3 length equals 15 residues. The CDR3 DNA is TGTGCCAGCAGCTACGGCGCGGGCTCCTACAATGAGCAGTTCTTC. This sequence encodes CASSYGAGSYNEQFF.

The chain joins TRBV4-2 to TRBJ2-5; either TRBD1 or TRBD2 may supply D (5 bases each). CDR1 and CDR2 from the germline V gene are LGHNA and YNFKEQ. The CDR3 totals 18 residues. Trimming took off 1 base at V and 4 bases at J, with 22 bases between the two ends. This CDR3 reads CASSQGVWGTSRLETQYF. In nucleotides, the CDR3 is TGTGCCAGCAGCCAAGGGGTCTGGGGGACCAGTCGTTTAGAGACCCAGTACTTC.

This clonotype was seen a few times. The chain has TRBV27 and TRBJ2-7; possibly TRBD2 for D (6 bases). This CDR3 region has 14 residues. The germline V gene encodes CDR1 MNHEY and CDR2 SMNVEV (reference sequence). V lost 6 bases to trimming and J lost 0 bases, with 12 bases between them. The CDR3 DNA is TGTGCCAGCAGGCGAGCGGGTACCTCCTACGAGCAGTACTTC. Translating it yields CASRRAGTSYEQYF.

This clonotype occurred a few times. The chain has TRBV5-6 and TRBJ2-1; TRBD2 might be the D (6 bases). This CDR3 has 16 amino acids. Germline V lookup: CDR1 SGHDT, CDR2 YYEEEE. With 1 base removed from V and 2 bases from J, the gap between germline ends came to 13 bases. The CDR3 DNA follows: TGTGCCAGCAGCTTGTACGGGAGTGGCCCCTACAATGAGCAGTTCTTC. It encodes CASSLYGSGPYNEQFF.

The genes are TRBV5-6 and TRBJ2-7; TRBD1 matches at 7 bases. Germline trimming cut 3 bases from V and 1 base from J; bases unmatched to any gene: 4. Per germline, CDR1 SGHDT and CDR2 YYEEEE. The CDR3 consists of 14 residues. CDR3 in amino acids: CASSSDRISYEQYF. As DNA, the CDR3 is TGTGCCAGCAGCTCGGACAGGATTTCCTACGAGCAGTACTTC.

V and J are TRBV25-1 and TRBJ2-7; TRBD1 matches 9 bases. Unmatched junction bases numbered 3, after V lost 1 base and J lost 5 bases. The CDR3 runs 14 residues. Germline loops: CDR1 MGHDK, CDR2 SYGVNS. CDR3 sequence: CASSELGDRDEQYF. The CDR3 DNA sequence: TGTGCCAGCAGTGAATTAGGGGACAGGGACGAGCAGTACTTC.